The T cell receptor (beta chain) described here comes from a study of blood T cell repertoires in COVID-19 (dated by TCRdb to the early 2020s). Some background on the complete study: Recovered participants in ImmuneRACE Cohort 3 were defined as having two consecutive negative NP/OP PCR tests, clearance from a healthcare professional, or resolution of symptoms. Samples covering the acute and convalescent phases of COVID-19 were provided by collaborators in the United States, Italy and Spain. The prospective study material was composed of cDNA or gDNA derived from T cells, B-cell-depleted T cells, or PBMCs. Deeply sampled blood TCRbeta repertoires from subjects exposed to, actively infected with, or recovered from COVID-19 were included in the dataset. The repertoires were released in a freely available public database meant as a resource for research on the immune response to SARS-CoV-2. The samples were drawn from two sources: the first 160 participants of the ongoing ImmuneRACE study, and over 1,000 subjects contributed by 6 global collaborators. Sample metadata almost always included a de-identified subject ID, COVID-19 status, age in years and sex. Where available, HLA class I and class II types were obtained from metadata supplied by the sample provider rather than from assay-based typing. On the study overall, not on this receptor specifically: How much clinical and demographic metadata was included differed by source and by participant, and the metadata was provided uncurated.

Enrolling through a virtual design, the prospective study's participants ranged in age from roughly 18 to 89 years and lived across 20 to 25 United States geographic areas. Cohort assignment in the prospective study relied on participant-reported clinical history from a screening survey and a study questionnaire. In the prospective study, mobile phlebotomists collected whole blood, serum and a nasopharyngeal or oropharyngeal swab from each participant. Prospective study participants could optionally give additional blood draws and questionnaires over a 2-month period. Blood samples from the prospective study were shipped frozen or at room temperature prior to DNA extraction. A word on this clone: This receptor's antigen is unknown. No per-base quality is available; no much larger clone lies one base away.

The immunoSEQ Assay, a bias-controlled multiplex PCR, was used to amplify TCRbeta CDR3 regions from genomic DNA. Regarding the original processing steps: The number of nucleated cells in each sample was estimated from the amplification of reference gene primers within the assay. To quantify the absolute abundance of each unique TCRbeta CDR3 rearrangement, sequence reads were collapsed and filtered. For each sample, productive Simpson clonality was calculated by taking the square root of Simpson's diversity index across productive rearrangements. TCRdb re-hosts the immuneACCESS table, in-frame sequences only. Its copies lack some clones; in the studies checked, an unresolved V gene accounts for under half of them, and the cause for the rest is not known. V and J calls and clone size follow that table, whereas D and trimming were derived from the DNA. This sample gives 330,000 or so clones in total; 70% to 90% of them show up just once. The leading ten clones occupy approximately 1.9% of the sample.

The receptor was isolated from a man aged 35 to 55 in a cohort exposed to, infected with or recovered from COVID-19 (not recorded which). Sequences were obtained from PBMCs or T cells enriched from blood (not recorded which).

The nucleotide sequence is TGTGCCAGCAGCCAAAGGACTAGCGGCACAGATACGCAGTATTTT. Its translation is CASSQRTSGTDTQYF. Recombination joined TRBV14 with TRBJ2-3; TRBD2 matches 9 bases in the middle. CDR1 and CDR2 are drawn from the germline V gene: SGHDN, FVKESK. Trimming takes 2 bases off V and 1 base off J; junction bases not matched to a gene: 1. The CDR3 measures 15 amino acids from cysteine to phenylalanine. Only the CDR3 region is kept as DNA, spanning 45 bases read in frame from base 1.